This TCR beta chain was identified during a study of blood T cells in healthy people across ages (dated by TCRdb to the mid-2010s). About the study as a whole: Template switching captured roughly one uniquely barcoded TCR beta cDNA molecule per two T cells in model experiments. To track age-related changes in TCR beta repertoire diversity, the study relied on deep sequencing normalized with unique cDNA molecular identifiers. Donors were grouped into four age groups: young (average roughly 15 years), middle-aged (39), aged (around 60) and long-lived (about 89). Donors of different ages were randomly distributed across sequencing lanes to avoid experimental bias. Two additional independent replicas of 1 million unique cDNA reads from the same blood draw were analyzed for two donors (one aged 18 to 29 and one aged 80 or older).

The roughly 42 donors, aged about 6 to 95 years, were systemically healthy Caucasian individuals from Russia. Approximately 9.3 milliliters of peripheral blood were drawn from each donor into EDTA-treated Vacutainer tubes. Ficoll-Paque density-gradient centrifugation was used to isolate PBMCs, with at least 7 million per sample. Total RNA, at least 6 micrograms per sample, was extracted from PBMCs with Trizol reagent. For every donor, an aliquot of PBMCs went through flow cytometry to measure the percentages of naive CD45RAhigh/CD27high T cells. From V the trimming removes 5 bases and from J it removes 2 bases, while the gene matches leave 4 bases of the junction unaccounted for. Including the terminal cysteine and phenylalanine, the CDR3 comprises 14 residues. Only the CDR3 portion is preserved as DNA: 42 bases, with reading frame beginning at the first base. According to the germline V gene (reference sequence), CDR1 reads DFQATT and CDR2 reads SNEGSKA.

Library creation used 5' RACE. Sequencing instrument: Illumina HiSeq 2500. A second PCR of 7 to 11 cycles was run with a J-beta primer mix and a sample-barcoded 5' primer. Each TCR beta cDNA molecule received a unique molecular identifier from a template-switch 5' adaptor carrying 12 random nucleotides. Each sample yielded at least 2.5 million CDR3-containing paired-end reads. First-strand cDNA was synthesized from all RNA with the Mint cDNA synthesis kit, primed by a TRBC-specific oligonucleotide. Following uracil-DNA glycosylase treatment, a first 18-cycle PCR with universal primers M1SS and BC2_uni_R was performed on all cDNA. On the authors' methods: Each sample was normalized by randomly selecting 1 million high-quality reads, each carrying a distinct molecular identifier. Instead of being binned into consensus sequences, reads that shared molecular identifiers were thrown out. MiTCR, run with a Q25 quality threshold and the strictest error-elimination algorithm, handled CDR3 identification, clonotype clustering and error correction. A nonparametric unseen species model with Euler transformation was used to estimate lower-bound total TCR beta diversity. Using fastp trimming at Q25 and MiXCR clonotype assembly, TCRdb reanalyzed the public sequencing data and kept in-frame beta chains. Identical CDR3 protein sequences are pooled into one entry, listed with their most common genes and DNA. TCRdb, rather than the study authors, made the V and J calls. The table for this sample lists about 650,000 distinct CDR3 sequences; approximately 29% of them were counted only once. The ten most abundant clones make up over 15% of the sample.

This clonotype was recorded many times. The specificity of this receptor is unknown. There are no base qualities to consult, and no much larger clone falls within one base. General findings and caveats noted by the study authors: Estimates of total diversity based on one million sequenced T cells were regarded as lower bounds and as underestimates. Observed TCR beta diversity correlated strongly with the percentage of naive T cells measured by flow cytometry. Observed TCR beta diversity per million T cells fell roughly linearly with age, and a significant reduction was already apparent by age around 40. Bulk unsorted PBMC profiling prevented conclusive comparison of naive and antigen-experienced compartments. Compared with the aged group, more naive CD4+ T cells, fewer expanded clones and increased TCR diversity were shown by the long-lived group, suggesting age selection. Because the CMV infection status of the donors was unknown, age-related changes in expanded clonotypes may potentially have been confounded.

Recombination linked TRBV20-1 to TRBJ2-3; TRBD1 agrees with 10 junctional bases. Sequenced: blood. This clonotype originated in a woman older than 75 in good health. Donor details come from another sample of the same person, matched by shared clones. The nucleotide sequence reads as follows: TGCAGTGCTCAGGGGACAGGGGACACAGATACGCAGTATTTT. This is translated as CSAQGTGDTDTQYF.